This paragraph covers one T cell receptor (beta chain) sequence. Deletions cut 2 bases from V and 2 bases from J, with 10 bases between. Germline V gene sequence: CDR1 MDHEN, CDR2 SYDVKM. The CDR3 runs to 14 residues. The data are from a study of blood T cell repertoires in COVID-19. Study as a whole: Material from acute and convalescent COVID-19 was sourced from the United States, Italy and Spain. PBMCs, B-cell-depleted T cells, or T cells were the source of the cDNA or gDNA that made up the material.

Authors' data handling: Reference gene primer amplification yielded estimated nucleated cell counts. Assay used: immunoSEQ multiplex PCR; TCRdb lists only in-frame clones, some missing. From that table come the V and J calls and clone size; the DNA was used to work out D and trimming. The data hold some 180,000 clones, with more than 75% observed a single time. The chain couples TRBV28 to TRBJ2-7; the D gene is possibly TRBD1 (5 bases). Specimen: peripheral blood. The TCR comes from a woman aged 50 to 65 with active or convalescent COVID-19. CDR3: CASSLPGPTYEQYF. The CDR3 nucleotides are TGTGCCAGCAGTTTACCAGGGCCTACCTACGAGCAGTACTTC.